Below, 17 T cell receptor beta chains from the same sample are listed, as sequenced in a study of technical replicates of blood from four donors. Profiled with immunoSEQ multiplex PCR; TCRdb holds only in-frame clones, not every one. Altogether about 73,000 clones are present, roughly 90% being singletons, with the ten largest covering 4.7%. The source material was PBMCs. Receptors were obtained from a human donor in good health. Some clones in this sample may be carry-over from other donors' samples.

The V call is TRBV7-9, the J call TRBJ1-3; maybe TRBD1 (6 bases). V lost 5 bases and J lost 0, with 20 bases in between. Germline loops: CDR1 SEHNR, CDR2 FQNEAQ (reference sequence). There are 18 residues in the CDR3. The CDR3 bases are TGTGCCAGCAGCCCCTCCTTATCACAGGGCCACTCTGGAAACACCATATATTTT. This encodes CASSPSLSQGHSGNTIYF. The variable domain in full, with the rest retrieved from reference TRBV7-9 and TRBJ1-3, is DTGVSQNPRHKITKRGQNVTFRCDPISEHNRLYWYRQTLGQGPEFLTYFQNEAQLEKSRLLSDRFSAERPKGSFSTLEIQRTEQGDSAMYLCASSPSLSQGHSGNTIYFGEGSWLTVV.

The rearrangement joins TRBV7-9 to TRBJ2-2, with 9 nucleotides matching TRBD2. CDR3 length equals 16 residues. Germline lookup yields CDR1 SEHNR and CDR2 FQNEAQ (reference sequence). The ends lost 5 bases at V and 9 bases at J; junction bases unmatched: 13. The CDR3 loop is CASSAAGTSPNRELFF. The DNA of the CDR3 is TGTGCCAGCAGCGCAGCCGGGACTAGCCCAAACCGGGAGCTGTTTTTT. Together with reference TRBV7-9 and TRBJ2-2, the CDR3 gives the full variable domain: DTGVSQNPRHKITKRGQNVTFRCDPISEHNRLYWYRQTLGQGPEFLTYFQNEAQLEKSRLLSDRFSAERPKGSFSTLEIQRTEQGDSAMYLCASSAAGTSPNRELFFGEGSRLTVL.

The chain has TRBV5-1 and TRBJ2-3; 9 bases align to TRBD2. J gave up 4 bases and V 0 bases, and 6 bases lay outside the gene matches. The CDR3 covers 16 residues. From germline, CDR1 is SGHRS and CDR2 YFSETQ. This chain's CDR3 is CASSLDAGGRADTQYF. The CDR3 DNA is TGCGCCAGCAGCTTGGATGCGGGGGGGCGGGCAGATACGCAGTATTTT.

The V and J genes are TRBV4-2 and TRBJ1-6; D gene ambiguous. Trimming removed 1 base at V and 0 bases at J, with 7 bases between. The germline CDR1 and CDR2 sequences are LGHNA and YNFKEQ. The CDR3 is 16 amino acids. Written as DNA, the CDR3 is TGTGCCAGCAGCCAAGTCCCCCTCTCCTATAATTCACCCCTCCACTTT. It yields the protein CASSQVPLSYNSPLHF.

This chain uses TRBV18 with TRBJ2-5, with 10 bases that match TRBD2. Germline V gene sequence: CDR1 KGHSH, CDR2 LQKENI. This CDR3 has 17 residues. Trimming at V came to 3 bases and at J to 5 bases, leaving 12 bases not matched to a gene. The CDR3 sequence: CASSPNPLAGSLETQYF. The CDR3 coding sequence is TGTGCCAGCTCACCCAACCCACTAGCGGGAAGTTTGGAGACCCAGTACTTC. The full variable domain, rest sourced from reference TRBV18 and TRBJ2-5, is NAGVMQNPRHLVRRRGQEARLRCSPMKGHSHVYWYRQLPEEGLKFMVYLQKENIIDESGMPKERFSAEFPKEGPSILRIQQVVRGDSAAYFCASSPNPLAGSLETQYFGPGTRLLVL.

This sequence joins TRBV18 and TRBJ1-5; 11 bases agree with TRBD1. V gave up 4 bases and J gave up 5 bases; unmatched junction bases: 4. The CDR3 extends over 15 amino acids. Per the germline V gene, CDR1 is KGHSH and CDR2 is LQKENI. The CDR3 coding sequence is TGTGCCAGCTCACAGGGACAGGGGGGATATCAGCCCCAGCATTTT. This sequence encodes CASSQGQGGYQPQHF.

This chain joins TRBV19 and TRBJ2-7; 7 nucleotides align to TRBD2. V lost 5 bases to trimming and J lost 0 bases; unmatched junction nucleotides: 7. This CDR3 is built from 15 residues. Germline CDR1 is LNHDA and CDR2 is SQIVND (reference sequence). The CDR3 bases are TGTGCCAGTAGTCCCCTAGCGGACTTCTCCTACGAGCAGTACTTC. Amino acid sequence: CASSPLADFSYEQYF.

The chain has TRBV5-8 and TRBJ2-1, with D possibly matching TRBD1 (5 bases). CDR3 length: 15 residues. The V end lost 2 bases, the J end lost 0 bases, and 9 bases lay between the germline ends. Germline lookup yields CDR1 SGHTS and CDR2 YDEGEE. CDR3 in amino acids: CASSLGRASYNEQFF. The CDR3 region has the DNA TGTGCCAGCAGCTTAGGCAGGGCCTCCTACAATGAGCAGTTCTTC.

The genes are TRBV30 and TRBJ1-1; tentative D call: TRBD1 (5 bases). Trimming left V 1 base short and J 1 base short, with 13 bases between. The CDR3 length is 15 residues. The germline V gene has CDR1 GTSNPN and CDR2 SVGIG (reference sequence). The CDR3 coding sequence is TGTGCCTGGAGTGGACAGATAGTATCGAACACTGAAGCTTTCTTT. The encoded protein is CAWSGQIVSNTEAFF.

The rearrangement uses TRBV11-2 and TRBJ1-1; perhaps TRBD1 as D (6 bases). The CDR3 contains 15 residues. V lost 5 bases and J lost 5, with 18 bases in between. Germline CDR1 is SGHAT and CDR2 is FQNNGV. In nucleotides, the CDR3 is TGTGCCAGCAGCCCCGTGGGGGGGCGAGGGACTGAAGCTTTCTTT. It codes for CASSPVGGRGTEAFF.

The chain has TRBV7-9 and TRBJ2-1; the match to TRBD1 covers 9 bases. The CDR3 extends over 15 amino acids. Germline V CDR1 and CDR2: SEHNR, FQNEAQ (reference sequence). V shed 4 bases, J shed 7 bases, and the junction held 8 bases outside the gene matches. The CDR3 coding sequence is TGTGCCAGCAGCTCTTTGACAGGGGGAAGGAATGAGCAGTTCTTC. This encodes CASSSLTGGRNEQFF.

J is TRBJ2-3 and V is TRBV2, with D maybe TRBD1 (6 bases). V lost 2 bases and J 0 bases, leaving 9 bases between the germline ends. The germline V gene encodes CDR1 SNHLY and CDR2 FYNNEI. The CDR3 spans 15 residues. The CDR3 loop is CASSERTASTDTQYF. CDR3 DNA sequence: TGTGCCAGCAGTGAACGGACAGCTAGCACAGATACGCAGTATTTT. The full variable domain, in which reference TRBV2 and TRBJ2-3 provide the parts outside the CDR3, is EPEVTQTPSHQVTQMGQEVILRCVPISNHLYFYWYRQILGQKVEFLVSFYNNEISEKSEIFDDQFSVERPDGSNFTLKIRSTKLEDSAMYFCASSERTASTDTQYFGPGTRLTVL.

The genes are TRBV15 and TRBJ2-1; 9 bases align to TRBD2. V lost 0 bases, J lost 7 bases, and 7 bases stayed unmatched. The CDR3 sequence is 16 residues long. CDR1 and CDR2 (germline): LNHNV, YYDKDF (reference sequence). Written as DNA, the CDR3 is TGTGCCACCAGCAGAGATCGGGCTAGCGGGACGAATGAGCAGTTCTTC. Protein product: CATSRDRASGTNEQFF.

This sequence joins TRBV6-6 and TRBJ1-4; possible D gene TRBD1, 5 bases. CDR1 and CDR2 from the germline V gene are MNHNY and SVGAGI (reference sequence). V shed 5 bases and J shed 7 bases, with 14 bases lying between them. The CDR3 contains 14 residues. The CDR3 DNA reads TGTGCCAGCAGTATCAGGGTTTCAAGTGAAAAACTGTTTTTT. Encoded protein: CASSIRVSSEKLFF.

The chain recombines TRBV5-6 with TRBJ2-7, with D possibly being TRBD2 (7 bases). Looked up from germline, CDR1 is SGHDT and CDR2 is YYEEEE. The CDR3 is 14 amino acids. Trimming removed 4 bases at V and 0 bases at J, with 11 bases between. The DNA for the CDR3 is TGTGCCAGCAGCACCGGGGGGCCCTCCTACGAGCAGTACTTC. Amino acids: CASSTGGPSYEQYF.

The gene calls are TRBV5-1 and TRBJ1-1; 9 bases line up with TRBD1. The trim removed 4 bases at V and 2 bases at J, leaving 9 bases unmatched. Germline V gene data show CDR1 as SGHRS and CDR2 as YFSETQ. The CDR3 consists of 16 residues. CDR3 region: CASSQAQGASNTEAFF. The CDR3 bases are TGCGCCAGCAGCCAAGCACAGGGGGCCTCTAACACTGAAGCTTTCTTT.

The sample holds many counts of this clone. The rearrangement joins TRBV6-1 to TRBJ1-2, with TRBD1 as a possible D gene (6 bases). Germline V CDR1 and CDR2: MNHNS, SASEGT. CDR3 length: 13 residues. Deletions cut 6 bases from V and 0 bases from J, with 8 bases between. The CDR3 DNA follows: TGTGCCAGCAGAGGGACAACTAACTATGGCTACACCTTC. This encodes CASRGTTNYGYTF.